This is a list of T cell receptor beta chains from one sample in a study of blood T cell repertoires in COVID-19. Here immunoSEQ multiplex PCR was the method, and the copy in TCRdb shows in-frame clones only, minus some. The table records some 48,000 clones, 75% to 90% of them present only once. The sequencing sample was made of peripheral blood. The receptors come from a woman aged 80 or over in a cohort sampled during active or convalescent COVID-19. Each CDR3 is given with its conserved first and last residue.

J gene,V gene,CDR3 protein
TRBJ1-2,TRBV25-1,CASSETGQVVYGYTF
TRBJ1-6,TRBV10-3,CAISESTGGSPLHF
TRBJ2-5,TRBV13,CASSLRSGSPGGETQYF
TRBJ1-6,TRBV27,CASSSGDRGNSPLHF
TRBJ1-5,TRBV12-3/TRBV12-4,CASSMGGNQPQHF
TRBJ1-5,TRBV19,CASSIDGMSNQPQHF
TRBJ2-3,TRBV27,CASRTSGEITDTQYF
TRBJ2-1,TRBV5-6,CASSERTSGPLSYNEQFF
TRBJ2-1,TRBV5-1,CASSLGLGGWDEQFF
TRBJ1-1,TRBV2,CASSTQGYEAFF
TRBJ1-2,TRBV29-1,CSVLQGHNYGYTF
TRBJ2-5,TRBV29-1,CSVMTPQETQYF
TRBJ1-6,TRBV11-2,CASRTGTGGLRNSPLHF
TRBJ1-6,TRBV9,CASSGEAGRSSYNSPLHF
TRBJ2-7,TRBV5-1,CASSTGLAGAYEQYF
TRBJ2-3,TRBV19,CASRSSGSTDTQYF
TRBJ1-4,TRBV4-3,CASSQEAANEKLFF
TRBJ2-5,TRBV7-8,CASSLVSGGSTGETQYF
TRBJ2-7,TRBV4-1,CASSQGGHYEQYF
TRBJ2-1,TRBV11-3,CASSLRAGLAVEQFF
TRBJ2-1,TRBV7-2,CASSLPLDRNEQFF
TRBJ2-1,TRBV5-6,CASSQVNEGEQFF
TRBJ1-3,TRBV28,CASSLLAGVGTNTIYF
TRBJ2-7,TRBV24-1,CATSDPGTGGGSEQYF
TRBJ2-1,TRBV2,CASSGELAGAYEQFF
TRBJ2-7,TRBV11-2,CASSSYTGQASEQYF
TRBJ2-1,TRBV6-1,CASSGGAGQGSNEQFF
TRBJ2-5,TRBV6-5,CASSYSSGMGLTQYF
TRBJ1-1,TRBV7-9,CASSLSGQPNTEAFF
TRBJ1-2,TRBV12-3/TRBV12-4,CASSLREGSGYTF
TRBJ2-7,TRBV18,CASSLDRGGINEQYF
TRBJ1-6,TRBV7-9,CASSLASGVLHF
TRBJ1-1,TRBV7-3,CASSFGGMNTEAFF
TRBJ2-1,TRBV5-1,CASSLGQHNEQFF
TRBJ2-1,TRBV3-1/TRBV3-2,CASSPVGSGPWDEQFF
TRBJ2-1,TRBV7-9,CASSLSLAGAYNEQFF
TRBJ2-7,TRBV6-1,CASSELSSYEQYF
TRBJ1-2,TRBV5-8,CASSLWETYGYTF
TRBJ2-5,TRBV7-9,CASSRGALETQYF
TRBJ1-6,TRBV7-8,CASTLLRTAIKDLHF
TRBJ1-2,TRBV5-1,CASSLRQGSDGYTF
TRBJ1-1,TRBV3-1/TRBV3-2,CASKKRGQGGTEAFF
TRBJ2-3,TRBV27,CASSLLATDTQYF
TRBJ1-2,TRBV6-1,CASSERGFDGYTF
TRBJ2-1,TRBV5-6,CASSLQYREQFF
TRBJ1-2,TRBV6-1,CASSERRGNYGYTF
TRBJ1-1,TRBV2,CASSERAGAMNTEAFF
TRBJ2-3,TRBV6-6,CASSYGLAGVADTQYF
TRBJ1-4,TRBV2,CASSIRGDLNF
TRBJ1-6,TRBV18,CASSLEKSPLHF
TRBJ1-6,TRBV27,CASSFSVRGSYNSPLHF
TRBJ2-1,TRBV6-5,CASRPGTSFVNEQFF
TRBJ2-5,TRBV19,CASSMSKGAWKETQYF